This T cell receptor beta chain was identified in a study of blood T cells in healthy people across ages. The study's findings and limits: Greater diversity and more naive CD4+ cells were seen in long-lived donors than in aged donors.

Comments on this clonotype: Its matching antigen is unknown.

Each sample provided at least 5.5 micrograms of extracted total RNA. Next came a second PCR, run for about 7 to 12 cycles, which used a sample-barcoded 5' primer along with a J-beta primer mix. Each cDNA molecule carried a tag from a template-switch adaptor that contained 12 random nucleotides. Using its own MiXCR run on the 5' RACE reads, TCRdb lists one record per CDR3 protein. Seen here are 850,000 to 1,100,000 distinct CDR3 sequences, 30% to 40% observed once, and the top ten hold less than 15%. This CDR3 contains 13 residues. Trimming removed 2 bases from V and 7 bases from J, with 12 bases in between.

Sequencing was done on a sample of blood. This receptor was taken from a man between 18 and 29 years old in good health. The V and J genes are TRBV12-3 or TRBV12-4 and TRBJ2-7, with D tentatively TRBD2 (6 bases). The CDR3 DNA reads as TGTGCCAGCAGTTTATCGGGGGTCAATGAGCAGTACTTC. It codes for CASSLSGVNEQYF.